This T cell receptor (beta chain) was captured in a study of T cells after yellow fever vaccination. A 5'RACE template-switching step, the method used to make TCR cDNA, added a universal primer site and UMIs. MiXCR was run by TCRdb on the 5' RACE reads, yielding one entry per CDR3 protein. Of some 670,000 distinct CDR3 sequences in the sample, more than 9% were seen once. The ends lost 5 bases at V and 7 bases at J; junction bases unmatched: 15. The CDR3 runs to 16 residues. Looked up from germline, CDR1 is SGHTA and CDR2 is FQGNSA. The receptor's source is a man under 40 who received the YFV17D yellow fever vaccine. The V and J genes are TRBV7-2 and TRBJ1-2, with 8 bases fitting TRBD1. This specimen was PBMCs, taken on the day of the yellow fever booster vaccination. CDR3 region: CASSSPSGGVLSGYTF. Written as DNA, the CDR3 is TGTGCCAGCAGCAGTCCGTCAGGGGGCGTCCTATCTGGCTACACCTTC.